The next 2 T cell receptor beta chains were all read from a single sample in a study of cytomegalovirus exposure and HLA in healthy donors. Researchers ran the PCR with 60 Vbeta and 13 Jbeta primers. This table comes from immunoSEQ multiplex PCR, and its TCRdb copy is limited to in-frame clones, with some not included. Of about 150,000 clones listed, roughly 83% are singletons. The material sequenced was PBMCs. The receptors stem from a boy younger than 10 in good health and CMV-seronegative.

The chain uses TRBV19 and TRBJ1-5; tentative D call: TRBD1 (6 bases). CDR1 and CDR2 from the germline V gene are LNHDA and SQIVND (reference sequence). V was shortened by 4 bases and J by 9 bases, with 10 bases between the two germline ends. This CDR3 comprises 12 residues. This chain's CDR3 is CASSTAGAPQHF. Written as DNA, the CDR3 is TGTGCCAGTAGTACTGCAGGGGCGCCCCAGCATTTT.

This chain connects TRBV7-2 to TRBJ1-4; 7 bases agree with TRBD1. Germline assignment: CDR1 SGHTA and CDR2 FQGNSA. J was trimmed by 8 bases and V by 5 bases; bases with no gene match: 14. This CDR3 has 16 amino acids. The CDR3 is CASSRAPTGMEEKLFF. CDR3 nucleotides: TGTGCCAGCAGCAGAGCTCCGACAGGGATGGAGGAAAAACTGTTTTTT.